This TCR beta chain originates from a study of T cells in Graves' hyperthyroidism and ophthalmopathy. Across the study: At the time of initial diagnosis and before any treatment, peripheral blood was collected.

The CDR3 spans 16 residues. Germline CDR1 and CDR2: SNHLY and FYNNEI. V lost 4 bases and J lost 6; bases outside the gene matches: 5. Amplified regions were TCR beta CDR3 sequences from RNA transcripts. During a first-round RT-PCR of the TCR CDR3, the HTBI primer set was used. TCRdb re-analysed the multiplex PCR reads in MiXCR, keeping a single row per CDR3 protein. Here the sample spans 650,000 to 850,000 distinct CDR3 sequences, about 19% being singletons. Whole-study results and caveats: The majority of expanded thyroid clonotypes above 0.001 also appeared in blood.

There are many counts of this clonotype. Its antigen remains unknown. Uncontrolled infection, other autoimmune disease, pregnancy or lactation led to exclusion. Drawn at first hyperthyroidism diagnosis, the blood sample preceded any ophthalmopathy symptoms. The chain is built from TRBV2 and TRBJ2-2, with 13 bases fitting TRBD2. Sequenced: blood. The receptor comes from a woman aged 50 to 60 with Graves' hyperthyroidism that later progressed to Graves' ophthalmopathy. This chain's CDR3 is CASSALAGGSAGELFF. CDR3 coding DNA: TGTGCCAGCAGTGCACTAGCGGGGGGGTCGGCCGGGGAGCTGTTTTTT.